These 20 T cell receptor beta chains came from one sample sequenced in a study of T cells in Graves' hyperthyroidism and ophthalmopathy. RNA transcripts yielded amplified TCR beta CDR3 regions. A first-round RT-PCR of the TCR CDR3 used the HTBI primer set. Each CDR3 protein gets one entry after TCRdb re-called the multiplex PCR reads with MiXCR. The sample shows around 350,000 distinct CDR3 sequences, 15% to 18% of them seen only once. Specimen: blood. Receptor source: a woman younger than 30 with Graves' hyperthyroidism that later progressed to Graves' ophthalmopathy.

This clonotype was detected many times. The rearrangement links TRBV20-1 to TRBJ2-2, with TRBD1 matching over 7 bases. Germline CDR1 reads DFQATT; CDR2 reads SNEGSKA (reference sequence). V lost 2 bases to trimming and J lost 5 bases; unmatched junction nucleotides: 5. CDR3 length: 14 amino acids. In DNA form, the CDR3 reads TGCAGTGCTAGACGGGACAGCTTAACCGGGGAGCTGTTTTTT. As protein: CSARRDSLTGELFF.

The table lists this clonotype with a few counts. The chain joins TRBV28 to TRBJ2-2, with D perhaps TRBD2 (7 bases). The germline gives CDR1 MDHEN, CDR2 SYDVKM. The V gene lost 1 base and the J gene lost 3 bases, with 27 bases spanning the gap. The CDR3 loop spans 21 amino acids. Here the CDR3 DNA reads TGTGCCAGCAGTTTATTTACTGGGTGGGGGGGCCGGTTGTTGGACACCGGGGAGCTGTTTTTT. This codes for CASSLFTGWGGRLLDTGELFF.

This chain uses TRBV2 with TRBJ2-7; TRBD2 matches 11 bases. Germline CDR1 reads SNHLY; CDR2 reads FYNNEI. The V segment lost 7 bases and the J segment 3 bases; nucleotides outside the gene matches: 8. This CDR3 spans 15 amino acids. Written as DNA, the CDR3 is TGTGCCAGCACCTCCGGGACTAGCGGAAACTACGAGCAGTACTTC. This sequence encodes CASTSGTSGNYEQYF.

At least ten counts were recorded for this clonotype. This chain connects TRBV28 to TRBJ2-5; TRBD1 agrees at 10 bases. The CDR3 loop spans 14 amino acids. Losses at the gene ends were 6 bases for V and 1 base for J; bases not matched to a gene: 2. The V gene's germline CDR1 is MDHEN and CDR2 SYDVKM. The CDR3 region has the DNA TGTGCCAGCAGGGGACAGGGGCTCCAAGAGACCCAGTACTTC. It translates to CASRGQGLQETQYF.

This clonotype was observed at least ten times. V usage is TRBV7-9 and J usage is TRBJ2-1; TRBD1 aligns across 8 bases. The CDR3 spans 12 residues. CDR1 is SEHNR and CDR2 is FQNEAQ in the germline V gene (reference sequence). V was clipped by 5 bases and J by 13 bases; unmatched bases: 7. Here the CDR3 reads CASSLLPGGQFF. As DNA, the CDR3 is TGTGCCAGCAGCCTCCTCCCAGGGGGCCAGTTCTTC.

There are a few counts of this clonotype. The chain carries TRBV6-1 and TRBJ1-4, with D perhaps matching TRBD1 (5 bases). The CDR3 contains 13 residues. V was shortened by 2 bases and J by 8 bases, with 9 bases between the two germline ends. From germline, CDR1 is MNHNS and CDR2 SASEGT. The CDR3 DNA follows: TGTGCCAGCAGTGAACTCAGGGCCGAAAAACTGTTTTTT. Translation: CASSELRAEKLFF.

This clonotype was recorded once. Just one base apart from a much larger clone, this may be a read error. The chain links TRBV12-3 or TRBV12-4 to TRBJ2-7; weak D call: TRBD1 (6 bases). The CDR3 extends over 12 amino acids. V lost 6 bases, J lost 4 bases, and 10 bases lay in between. CDR3: CASRIGGYEQYV. The CDR3, as DNA: TGTGCCAGCAGAATAGGGGGATACGAGCAGTACGTC.

This clonotype was counted ten times or more. The V and J genes are TRBV18 and TRBJ2-7, with a tentative D call TRBD2 (6 bases). Per the germline V gene, CDR1 is KGHSH and CDR2 is LQKENI. V was shortened by 3 bases and J by 6 bases, with 9 bases between the two germline ends. The CDR3 sequence is 12 residues long. DNA for the CDR3: TGTGCCAGCTCACCGAACGGGGGCGAGCAGTACTTC. It codes for CASSPNGGEQYF.

Comments on this clonotype: One end of the junction fails to match germline, which may point to a read error. The V and J genes are TRBV29-1 and TRBJ2-3; D gene ambiguous. CDR1 SQVTM and CDR2 ANQGSEA come from the germline V gene. This CDR3 contains 14 residues. The DNA of the CDR3 is TGCAACGTTGACTTGGGCCGAAAGACAGATACGCAGTATTTT. Its translation: CNVDLGRKTDTQYF.

This clonotype was seen ten or more times. The chain combines TRBV12-3 or TRBV12-4 with TRBJ2-1; TRBD1 matches at 7 bases. Trimming cost V 6 bases and J 4 bases; bases outside gene matches: 12. The CDR3 has 16 amino acids. CDR3 nucleotides: TGTGCCAGCAGCCTACTACCGGGACAGCAATACAATGAGCAGTTCTTC. Residues: CASSLLPGQQYNEQFF.

This sequence joins TRBV20-1 and TRBJ2-7; the D gene could be TRBD1 or TRBD2 (5 bases each). The V gene's germline CDR1 is DFQATT and CDR2 SNEGSKA (reference sequence). The CDR3 is 17 amino acids. Trimming removed 2 bases at V and 5 bases at J, with 25 bases between. The CDR3 loop reads CSARKPMVGEIKDEQYF. In DNA, the CDR3 is TGCAGTGCTAGAAAACCCATGGTGGGGGAGATAAAGGACGAGCAGTACTTC.

At least ten counts were recorded for this clonotype. The chain employs TRBV7-2 and TRBJ2-7, with 11 bases lining up with TRBD2. Germline V gene data show CDR1 as SGHTA and CDR2 as FQGNSA. The CDR3 runs to 17 residues. After removal of 4 bases from V and 4 bases from J, the junction contained 12 bases not matched to a gene. CDR3 sequence: CASSSRTSGLLGYEQYF. CDR3 sequence (DNA): TGTGCCAGCAGCTCCCGGACTAGCGGGCTCCTGGGGTACGAGCAGTACTTC.

This clonotype was observed at least ten times. The chain carries TRBV11-2 and TRBJ2-1; TRBD2 matches 15 bases. Germline CDR1 reads SGHAT; CDR2 reads FQNNGV. V shed 4 bases and J 4 bases; nucleotides not matched to a gene: 8. The CDR3 is made up of 18 amino acids. The CDR3 here is CASSSRSGLAGGYNEQFF. CDR3 bases: TGTGCCAGCAGCTCTCGCTCCGGACTAGCGGGAGGGTACAATGAGCAGTTCTTC. The whole variable domain, remainder taken from reference TRBV11-2 and TRBJ2-1, is EAGVAQSPRYKIIEKRQSVAFWCNPISGHATLYWYQQILGQGPKLLIQFQNNGVVDDSQLPKDRFSAERLKGVDSTLKIQPAKLEDSAVYLCASSSRSGLAGGYNEQFFGPGTRLTVL.

This clonotype was observed at least ten times. J is TRBJ1-2 and V is TRBV29-1; 7 nucleotides line up with TRBD1. The J segment lost 3 bases and the V segment lost 3 bases, leaving 7 bases of the junction unmatched. The germline V gene encodes CDR1 SQVTM and CDR2 ANQGSEA. CDR3 length equals 14 residues. As DNA, the CDR3 is TGCAGCGTTGAGGGTACAGGGGATCACTATGGCTACACCTTC. It encodes CSVEGTGDHYGYTF.

V gene TRBV5-6 combines with J gene TRBJ2-1; TRBD2 agrees at 10 bases. Germline V gives CDR1 SGHDT, CDR2 YYEEEE. J gave up 7 bases and V 6 bases, and 19 bases lay outside the gene matches. The CDR3 is made up of 18 amino acids. The chain's CDR3 is CASTKLSAGGRKVNEQFF. Written as DNA, the CDR3 is TGTGCCAGCACCAAGCTATCAGCGGGAGGGCGAAAGGTAAATGAGCAGTTCTTC.

Many counts were recorded for this clonotype. The V and J genes are TRBV28 and TRBJ1-1; perhaps TRBD1 as D (5 bases). Germline CDR1 reads MDHEN; CDR2 reads SYDVKM. The V and J ends lost 6 bases and 7 bases respectively, with 15 bases between them. CDR3 length equals 13 residues. In nucleotides, the CDR3 is TGTGCCAGCAGCCTCCCTCAGGGTCGTGAAGCTTTCTTT. Residues: CASSLPQGREAFF.

This clonotype was counted at least ten times. J is TRBJ2-7 and V is TRBV12-3 or TRBV12-4, with D possibly matching TRBD2 (5 bases). CDR3 size: 14 residues. Trimming pared 6 bases from V and 0 bases from J, leaving 12 bases between. CDR3 nucleotide sequence: TGTGCCAGCAGCCCAGGACTGTTCTCCTACGAGCAGTACTTC. Its translation is CASSPGLFSYEQYF.

This clonotype has a count of ten or more. The V gene is TRBV20-1, the J gene TRBJ2-3, with TRBD1 matching over 9 bases. The V gene end was trimmed by 1 base and the J gene end by 4 bases; junction bases not matched to a gene: 6. This CDR3 has 15 residues. CDR1 and CDR2 from the germline V gene are DFQATT and SNEGSKA (reference sequence). The CDR3 DNA reads TGCAGTGCTAGAGCCGGACAGGGGAGGGCAGATACGCAGTATTTT. This encodes CSARAGQGRADTQYF.

This clonotype was seen many times. This chain joins TRBV12-3 or TRBV12-4 and TRBJ1-1; weak D call: TRBD1 (5 bases). V was pared by 5 bases and J by 8 bases, with 15 bases between. The CDR3 is made up of 13 amino acids. The CDR3 sequence: CASSLGESLEAFF. The CDR3 DNA is TGTGCCAGCAGTCTGGGGGAGTCCCTCGAAGCTTTCTTT.

This clonotype was detected many times. The chain is built from TRBV2 and TRBJ2-6; 7 bases map to TRBD2. Looked up from germline, CDR1 is SNHLY and CDR2 is FYNNEI. The CDR3 is made up of 16 amino acids. The junction had 5 bases not matched to a gene; V was cut back by 6 bases and J by 0 bases. CDR3 sequence: CASRGGRSSGANVLTF. The CDR3 coding sequence is TGTGCCAGCAGGGGAGGGCGTAGCTCTGGGGCCAACGTCCTGACTTTC.